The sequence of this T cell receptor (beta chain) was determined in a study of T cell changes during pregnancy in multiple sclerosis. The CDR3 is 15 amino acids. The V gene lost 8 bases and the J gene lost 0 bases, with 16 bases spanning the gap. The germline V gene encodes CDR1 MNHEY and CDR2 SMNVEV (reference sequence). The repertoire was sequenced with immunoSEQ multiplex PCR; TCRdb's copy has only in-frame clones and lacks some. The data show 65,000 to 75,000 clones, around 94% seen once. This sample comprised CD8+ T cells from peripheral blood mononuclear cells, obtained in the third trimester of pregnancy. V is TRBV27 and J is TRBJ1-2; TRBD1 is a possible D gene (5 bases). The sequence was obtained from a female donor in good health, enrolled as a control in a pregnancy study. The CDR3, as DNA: TGTGCCAGCGCTACGGGGGGATTGCCTAACTATGGCTACACCTTC. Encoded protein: CASATGGLPNYGYTF.